This is a list of T cell receptor beta chains from one sample in a study of cytomegalovirus exposure and HLA in healthy donors. Clones were read by immunoSEQ multiplex PCR, and TCRdb kept only the in-frame ones, dropping some. The sample carries some 170,000 clones, around three quarters recorded once. Sequencing used PBMCs. These TCRs come from a middle-aged man in good health and CMV-seronegative. CDR3s include the opening cysteine and the closing phenylalanine or tryptophan. D genes are given only for firm matches. Not every row has a clone size; where given, it reads once, few, many or a size class.

>NA|NA|TRBJ2-7|TRBV19
TGTGCCAGTAGTTCCGGCACCAACAGGGGAGGGCAGTACTTC
CASSSGTNRGGQYF
>TRBD2|few|TRBJ2-1|TRBV18
TGTGCCAGCTCCCAGGGACTAGCGGGAGGCCCCTACAATGAGCAGTTCTTC
CASSQGLAGGPYNEQFF
>NA|NA|TRBJ1-1|TRBV30
TGTGCCTGGAGGGCGGGTCTGAACACTGAAGCTTTCTTT
CAWRAGLNTEAFF
>NA|NA|TRBJ2-2|TRBV4-1
TGCGCCAGCAGCCCCCCGCGGGACACCGGGGAGCTGTTTTTT
CASSPPRDTGELFF
>NA|NA|TRBJ2-7|TRBV5-4
TGTGCCAGCAGCTTGGACCTAACCTCCTACGAGCAGTACTTC
CASSLDLTSYEQYF
>NA|NA|TRBJ2-7|TRBV27
TGTGCCAGCAGTTTATCTGGACAGAGATACGAGCAGTACTTC
CASSLSGQRYEQYF
>NA|NA|TRBJ2-6|TRBV28
TGTGCCAGCAGCATCTCTGGGGCCAACGTCCTGACTTTC
CASSISGANVLTF
>NA|NA|TRBJ1-1|TRBV19
TGTGCCAGTAGTGCGGTAGTTCCCACTGAAGCTTTCTTT
CASSAVVPTEAFF
>NA|NA|TRBJ2-7|TRBV4-1
TGCGCCAGCAGCCAAGAAGACTCCCGCTCCTACGAGCAGTACTTC
CASSQEDSRSYEQYF
>NA|NA|TRBJ2-6|TRBV19
TGTGCCAGTAGTATTCTATACAGGAGGGTCTCTGGGGCCAACGTCCTGACTTTC
CASSILYRRVSGANVLTF
>TRBD1|NA|TRBJ2-7|TRBV7-2
TGTGCCAGCAGCCCAAAGGGGGCGAGGTACGAGCAGTACTTC
CASSPKGARYEQYF
>TRBD2|NA|TRBJ2-1|TRBV2
TGTGCCAGCATTACGGGGGGGGAGGGTGAGCAGTTCTTC
CASITGGEGEQFF
>TRBD1|NA|TRBJ2-7|TRBV19
TGTGCCAGTAGAAGACAGGGATCCTACGAGCAGTACTTC
CASRRQGSYEQYF
>NA|few|TRBJ2-7|TRBV9
TGTGCCAGCAGCGTAAGAACGGGAAAATCCTACGAGCAGTACTTC
CASSVRTGKSYEQYF
>NA|NA|TRBJ2-7|TRBV20-1
TGCAGTGCCTCGAGCTCCTACGAGCAGTACTTC
CSASSSYEQYF
>NA|NA|TRBJ2-3|TRBV27
TGTGCCAGCAGCTCCCCCCCCAGTGTGTATTTT
CASSSPPSVYF
>NA|NA|TRBJ2-7|TRBV27
TGTGCCAGCAGTGACTCCCCGTCAGGGCGACGCTACGAGCAGTACTTC
CASSDSPSGRRYEQYF
>TRBD1|NA|TRBJ2-1|TRBV19
TGTGCCAGTAGTCCCCGGGACAGCCTTATATATGAGCAGTTCTTC
CASSPRDSLIYEQFF
>TRBD2|NA|TRBJ2-5|TRBV5-1
TGCGCCAGCAGCCAATATACGTGGACTAGCGGGGCGAGGGAGACCCAGTACTTC
CASSQYTWTSGARETQYF
>NA|NA|TRBJ2-3|TRBV6-4
TGTGCCAGCGGCCGGGAGATTGGGACAGATACGCAGTATTTT
CASGREIGTDTQYF
>TRBD2|NA|TRBJ2-1|TRBV19
TGTGCCAGTAGTATTCAAGCGGGAATTAATAATGAGCAGTTCTTC
CASSIQAGINNEQFF
>NA|NA|TRBJ1-4|TRBV19
TGTGCCAGTACCCCCGGGGTAAACAGTGAAAAACTGTTTTTT
CASTPGVNSEKLFF
>NA|NA|TRBJ2-2|TRBV7-8
TGTGCCAGCAGCTTACTTGTGTATGGGGAGCTGTTTTTT
CASSLLVYGELFF
>NA|NA|TRBJ2-5|TRBV30
TGTGCCTGGAGGTCTTCGGGCCAAGAGACCCAGTACTTC
CAWRSSGQETQYF
>NA|NA|TRBJ2-3|TRBV29-1
TGCAGCGTCGATGGACAGCGACAGACAGATACGCAGTATTTT
CSVDGQRQTDTQYF
>TRBD2|NA|TRBJ2-5|TRBV7-2
TGTGCCAGCATCCTAGTAGCGGGAGGGCAAGAGACCCAGTACTTC
CASILVAGGQETQYF
>NA|once|TRBJ2-1|TRBV27
TGTGCCAGCAGCTGGGGGCCAGCGGGACGTGAGCAGTTCTTC
CASSWGPAGREQFF
>NA|few|TRBJ2-7|TRBV15
TGTGCCACCAGCAGGGGTGGAGGGGCGCCTTGGGAGCAGTACTTC
CATSRGGGAPWEQYF
>TRBD1|NA|TRBJ1-1|TRBV5-1
TGCGCCAGCAGCTCACAGGGGAGGAACACTGAAGCTTTCTTT
CASSSQGRNTEAFF
>TRBD1|NA|TRBJ1-2|TRBV28
TGTGCCACCCTACGGGACAGGGGCTATGGCTACACCTTC
CATLRDRGYGYTF
>NA|NA|TRBJ2-7|TRBV11-2
TGTGCCAGCAGCTCCGGACGGGGCTACGAGCAGTACTTC
CASSSGRGYEQYF
>NA|NA|TRBJ2-3|TRBV5-4
TGTGCCAGCAGCTTACCGTTCCAGGGCGCAGATACGCAGTATTTT
CASSLPFQGADTQYF
>NA|NA|TRBJ2-1|TRBV5-1
TGCGCCAGCAGCTTGGATCCGGGAGCAGGAGACAATGAGCAGTTCTTC
CASSLDPGAGDNEQFF
>NA|NA|TRBJ2-6|TRBV2
TGTGCCAGCAGTGAAGTGGAGCCCTCTGGGGCCAACGGCCTGACTTTC
CASSEVEPSGANGLTF